These T cell receptor beta chains were read from a single sample in a study of T cell responses to AZD1222 COVID-19 vaccine. Sequenced by immunoSEQ multiplex PCR; TCRdb stores in-frame clones only, minus some. This repertoire shows about 140,000 clones, about 90% found once; its top ten account for 2.5% to 3.5%. This sample comprised peripheral blood, obtained on day 0 of AZD1222 vaccination. These receptors were obtained from an adult in good health. CDR3s include the opening cysteine and the closing phenylalanine or tryptophan. D genes are given only for firm matches.

.	TRBV27	TRBJ1-2	CASSPTNRVYGYTF
TRBD1	TRBV3-1/TRBV3-2	TRBJ2-1	CASSQEQGGGNEQFF
TRBD1	TRBV4-3	TRBJ2-7	CASSPTGTGGYEQYF
TRBD1	TRBV6-5	TRBJ1-6	CASSFGTGVSPLHF
TRBD1	TRBV6-5	TRBJ2-7	CASSYSKQGDPYEQYF
.	TRBV11-2	TRBJ1-3	CASSPNQVGDTIYF
.	TRBV18	TRBJ1-1	CASSPRTADTEAFF
.	TRBV5-1	TRBJ2-7	CASSLDSSTYEQYF
.	TRBV18	TRBJ1-1	CASSPSAWGPGNTEAFF
TRBD1	TRBV15	TRBJ2-1	CATSPRGGDEQFF
.	TRBV21-1	TRBJ1-4	CASSKRQATNEKLFF
.	TRBV18	TRBJ1-5	CASSPGGGQPQHF
.	TRBV6-5	TRBJ1-4	CASSYSSSAATQKLFF
.	TRBV19	TRBJ1-1	CASSIRQYEMNTEAFF
TRBD1	TRBV5-6	TRBJ1-1	CASSLRDRLFGEAFF
.	TRBV5-4	TRBJ2-3	CASSLAGWADTQYF
TRBD1	TRBV5-1	TRBJ1-5	CASSPGGQSNQPQHF
.	TRBV29-1	TRBJ2-3	CSVETGTTDTQYF
.	TRBV5-4	TRBJ2-3	CASSLDRKSTDTQYF
.	TRBV5-6	TRBJ2-7	CASSFPLGEQYF
TRBD2	TRBV9	TRBJ2-3	CASSVVGAGGSTDTQYF
.	TRBV4-3	TRBJ2-7	CASSEGVWGSGEQYF
.	TRBV29-1	TRBJ2-1	CSVDAGTNEQFF
.	TRBV3-1/TRBV3-2	TRBJ1-3	CASSQLSGPLSGNTIYF
.	TRBV4-2	TRBJ2-7	CASSQDRQGFEQYF
.	TRBV7-8	TRBJ2-7	CASSLSRGRRQASYEQYF
TRBD1	TRBV3-1/TRBV3-2	TRBJ1-1	CASSRHGTGKVSTEAFF
.	TRBV7-9	TRBJ1-4	CASSLGGANEKLFF
TRBD2	TRBV19	TRBJ2-1	CASSIGLRGLAGVNEQFF
TRBD1	TRBV11-2	TRBJ1-2	CASTPRDRIYGYTF
.	TRBV6-5	TRBJ1-4	CASRTVETAKLFF
.	TRBV4-3	TRBJ1-1	CARKTGGNTEAFF
.	TRBV28	TRBJ2-7	CASSSKRTLRLDKQYF
TRBD2	TRBV9	TRBJ2-3	CASSVGGGFTDTQYF
.	TRBV4-3	TRBJ2-6	CASSQDPAASGANVLTF
.	TRBV7-9	TRBJ1-5	CASSLVNSNQPQHF
TRBD2	TRBV30	TRBJ2-7	CAWSHRTSGGKSSYEQYF
TRBD2	TRBV27	TRBJ2-1	CASSLSRTSGGLTNEQFF
TRBD1	TRBV6-2/TRBV6-3	TRBJ1-2	CASSYEQGAGYTF
TRBD1	TRBV19	TRBJ1-5	CASSASGQGTRNQPQHF
TRBD1	TRBV7-9	TRBJ1-1	CASSLGGTGDPEAFF
.	TRBV27	TRBJ2-1	CASSWVGGYNEQFF
.	TRBV5-1	TRBJ2-2	CASSWTLNTGELFF
.	TRBV13	TRBJ1-6	CASSLGPRDYNSPLHF
TRBD1	TRBV29-1	TRBJ1-2	CSVPAGQHYGYTF
TRBD2	TRBV6-2/TRBV6-3	TRBJ2-5	CASSYRDLAGYQETQYF
TRBD1	TRBV6-5	TRBJ1-2	CASSPHPDREPGYTF
.	TRBV7-2	TRBJ2-1	CASSLATNFVFF
.	TRBV5-1	TRBJ1-1	CASSPIVGGTEAFF
TRBD1	TRBV6-2/TRBV6-3	TRBJ1-1	CASSLQGLNTEAFF
.	TRBV5-4	TRBJ2-5	CASSLAREKTQYF
.	TRBV27	TRBJ1-6	CASSRSLKGGVPLHF
TRBD2	TRBV7-2	TRBJ2-3	CASSAGGPGTDTQYF
.	TRBV6-1	TRBJ2-7	CASSEALVRSAYEQYF
TRBD1	TRBV7-2	TRBJ1-4	CASRQGQGSRKLFF